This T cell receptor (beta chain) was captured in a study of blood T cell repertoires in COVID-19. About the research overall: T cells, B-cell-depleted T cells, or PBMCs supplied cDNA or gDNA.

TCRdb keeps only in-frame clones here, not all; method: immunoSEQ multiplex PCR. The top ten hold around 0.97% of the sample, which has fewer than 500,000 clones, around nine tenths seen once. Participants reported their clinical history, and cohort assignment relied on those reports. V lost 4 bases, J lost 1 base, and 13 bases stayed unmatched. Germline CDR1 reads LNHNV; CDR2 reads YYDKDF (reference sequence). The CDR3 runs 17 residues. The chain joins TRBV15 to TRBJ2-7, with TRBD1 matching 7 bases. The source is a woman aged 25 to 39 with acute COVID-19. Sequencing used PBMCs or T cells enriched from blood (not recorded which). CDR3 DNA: TGTGCCACCAGCATCAAGGCCCCGGGACAGACTTCCTACGAGCAGTACTTC. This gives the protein CATSIKAPGQTSYEQYF.